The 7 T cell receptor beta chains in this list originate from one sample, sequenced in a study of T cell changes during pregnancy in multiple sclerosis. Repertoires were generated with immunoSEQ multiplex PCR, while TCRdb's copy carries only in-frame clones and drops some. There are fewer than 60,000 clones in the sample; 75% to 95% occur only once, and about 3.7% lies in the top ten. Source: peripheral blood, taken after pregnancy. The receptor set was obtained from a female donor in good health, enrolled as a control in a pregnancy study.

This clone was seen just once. CDR3 nucleotides: TGTGCCAGCAGCCCCCCCGTGCGGACCGGGGAGCTGTTTTTT. Residues: CASSPPVRTGELFF. V usage is TRBV7-2 and J usage is TRBJ2-2, with D uncertain. Germline V CDR1 and CDR2: SGHTA, FQGNSA. The CDR3 is made up of 14 amino acids. Between the trimmed V and J ends, which lost 5 bases and 5 bases, there was a span of 12 bases.

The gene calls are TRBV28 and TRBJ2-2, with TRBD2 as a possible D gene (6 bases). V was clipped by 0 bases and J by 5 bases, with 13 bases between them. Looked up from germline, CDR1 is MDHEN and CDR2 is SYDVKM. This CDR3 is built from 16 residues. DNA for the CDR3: TGTGCCAGCAGTTTATGGCCGGGAGTAGGAACCGGGGAGCTGTTTTTT. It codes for CASSLWPGVGTGELFF.

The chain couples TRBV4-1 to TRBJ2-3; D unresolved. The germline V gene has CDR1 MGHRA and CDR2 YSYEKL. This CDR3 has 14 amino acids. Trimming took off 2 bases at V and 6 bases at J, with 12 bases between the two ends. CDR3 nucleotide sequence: TGCGCCAGCAGCCAACAAAGCCACCCCGATACGCAGTATTTT. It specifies CASSQQSHPDTQYF.

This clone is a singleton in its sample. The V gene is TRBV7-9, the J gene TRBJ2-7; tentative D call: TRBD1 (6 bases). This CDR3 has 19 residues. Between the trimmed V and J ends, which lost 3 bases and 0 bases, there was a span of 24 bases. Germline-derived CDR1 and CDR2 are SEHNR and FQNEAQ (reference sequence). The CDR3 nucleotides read TGTGCCAGCAGCTTCGGGATAGGAAACAGGGCCAGGGGCTCCTACGAGCAGTACTTC. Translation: CASSFGIGNRARGSYEQYF.

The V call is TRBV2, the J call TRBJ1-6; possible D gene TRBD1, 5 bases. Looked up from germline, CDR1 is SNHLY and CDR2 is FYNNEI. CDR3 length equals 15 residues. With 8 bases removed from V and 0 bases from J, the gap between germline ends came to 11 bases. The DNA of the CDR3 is TGTGCCAGCCTGACAGAAAGCTCCTATAATTCACCCCTCCACTTT. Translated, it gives CASLTESSYNSPLHF.

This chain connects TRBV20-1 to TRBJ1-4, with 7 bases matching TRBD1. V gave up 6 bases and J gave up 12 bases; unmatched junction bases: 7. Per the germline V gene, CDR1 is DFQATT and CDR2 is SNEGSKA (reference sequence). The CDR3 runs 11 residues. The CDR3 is CSARGARELFF. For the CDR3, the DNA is TGCAGTGCCAGGGGGGCCCGGGAACTGTTTTTT.

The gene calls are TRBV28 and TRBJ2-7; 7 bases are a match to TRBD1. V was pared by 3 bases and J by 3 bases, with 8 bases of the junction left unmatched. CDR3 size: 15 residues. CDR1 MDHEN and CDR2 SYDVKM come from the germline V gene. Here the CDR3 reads CASSFAWDRVYEQYF. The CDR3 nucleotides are TGTGCCAGCAGTTTCGCCTGGGACAGAGTCTACGAGCAGTACTTC.